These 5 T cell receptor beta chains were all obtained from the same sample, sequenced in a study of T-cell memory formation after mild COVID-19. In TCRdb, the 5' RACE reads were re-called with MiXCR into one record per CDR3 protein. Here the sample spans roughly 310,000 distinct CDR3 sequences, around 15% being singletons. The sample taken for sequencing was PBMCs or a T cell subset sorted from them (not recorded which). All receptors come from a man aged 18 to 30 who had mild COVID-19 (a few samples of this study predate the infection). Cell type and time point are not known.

The CDR3 DNA reads TGCAGTGCTCCGACCTCTGGAAACACCATATATTTT. Residues: CSAPTSGNTIYF. The chain combines TRBV20-1 with TRBJ1-3; D is unresolved. The CDR3 loop spans 12 amino acids. Looked up from germline, CDR1 is DFQATT and CDR2 is SNEGSKA (reference sequence). V was pared by 5 bases and J by 0 bases, with 5 bases between.

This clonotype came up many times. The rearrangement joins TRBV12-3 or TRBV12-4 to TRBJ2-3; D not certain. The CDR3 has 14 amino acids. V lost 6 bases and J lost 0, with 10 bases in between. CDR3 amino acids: CASSPTPSTDTQYF. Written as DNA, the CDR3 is TGTGCCAGCAGCCCAACGCCTAGCACAGATACGCAGTATTTT.

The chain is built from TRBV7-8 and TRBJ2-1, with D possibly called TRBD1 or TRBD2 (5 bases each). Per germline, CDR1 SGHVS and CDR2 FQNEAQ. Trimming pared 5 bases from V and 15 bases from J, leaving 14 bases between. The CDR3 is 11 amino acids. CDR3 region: CASSTEGSGFF. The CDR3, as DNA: TGTGCCAGCAGCACCGAGGGGTCTGGGTTCTTC. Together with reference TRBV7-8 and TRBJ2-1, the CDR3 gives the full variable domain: GAGVSQSPRYKVAKRGQDVALRCDPISGHVSLFWYQQALGQGPEFLTYFQNEAQLDKSGLPSDRFFAERPEGSVSTLKIQRTQQEDSAVYLCASSTEGSGFFGPGTRLTVL.

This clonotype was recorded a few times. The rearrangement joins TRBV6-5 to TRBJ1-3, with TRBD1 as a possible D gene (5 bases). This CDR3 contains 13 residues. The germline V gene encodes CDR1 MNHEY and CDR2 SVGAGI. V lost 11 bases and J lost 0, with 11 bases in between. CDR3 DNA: TGTGCCGCGGGGCGGAGCTCTGGAAACACCATATATTTT. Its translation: CAAGRSSGNTIYF.

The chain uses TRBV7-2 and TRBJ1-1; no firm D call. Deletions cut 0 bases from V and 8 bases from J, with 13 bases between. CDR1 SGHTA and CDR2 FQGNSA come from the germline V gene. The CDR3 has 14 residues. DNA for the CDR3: TGTGCCAGCAGCTTAGCGCAGGTGCGAAGAGAAGCTTTCTTT. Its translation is CASSLAQVRREAFF.